Each of the 29 T cell receptor beta chains below was sequenced from the same sample in a study of PD-1 blockade in classical Hodgkin lymphoma (dated by TCRdb to the early 2020s). The time point label on this specimen signifies: cycle 1 day 1 (C1D1), immediately before nivolumab initiation. Relapse after autologous stem cell transplantation had occurred in all trial patients, and cohorts A, B and C were distinguished by prior brentuximab vedotin exposure. Library preparation used the immunoSEQ multiplex PCR assay. This immuneACCESS table, as held by TCRdb, lists in-frame sequences with V and J called but not all clones. Of the missing ones, under half trace to an unresolved V gene in checked studies; the others have no known cause. The sample table contains several thousand clones; only one count was recorded for approximately 84% of them. The top ten constitute 30% to 40% of the sample. The starting material was peripheral blood mononuclear cells (PBMCs), obtained at baseline. These receptors all come from a human donor with classical Hodgkin lymphoma.

The chain employs TRBV7-2 and TRBJ2-3; TRBD2 agrees at 7 bases. CDR1 and CDR2 (germline): SGHTA, FQGNSA. The CDR3 spans 15 residues. After removal of 5 bases from V and 0 bases from J, the junction contained 5 bases not matched to a gene. The CDR3 reads CASSHYSGSTDTQYF. Here the CDR3 DNA reads TGTGCCAGCAGCCATTATAGCGGGAGCACAGATACGCAGTATTTT.

The chain recombines TRBV30 with TRBJ1-3; weak D call: TRBD1 (6 bases). The germline V gene has CDR1 GTSNPN and CDR2 SVGIG (reference sequence). This CDR3 comprises 12 residues. Trimming pared 5 bases from V and 2 bases from J, leaving 7 bases between. The CDR3 loop is CAWGTTGNTIYF. The CDR3 DNA sequence: TGTGCCTGGGGGACAACTGGAAACACCATATATTTT.

The chain recombines TRBV5-1 with TRBJ2-5, with 12 bases aligning to TRBD1. Germline assignment: CDR1 SGHRS and CDR2 YFSETQ. This CDR3 contains 20 residues. J lost 3 bases, V lost 4 bases, and 19 bases had no gene match. The CDR3 is CASSQKVSPGTGGLEETQYF. In DNA form, the CDR3 reads TGCGCCAGCAGCCAAAAAGTCTCACCCGGGACAGGGGGCTTGGAAGAGACCCAGTACTTC.

This sequence joins TRBV25-1 and TRBJ2-1, with TRBD2 matching over 7 bases. Germline V gene sequence: CDR1 MGHDK, CDR2 SYGVNS. Unmatched junction bases numbered 5, after V lost 0 bases and J lost 0 bases. The CDR3 spans 17 residues. This CDR3 is CASSEYERDSSYNEQFF. The CDR3 DNA reads as TGTGCCAGCAGTGAATATGAGCGGGATAGCTCCTACAATGAGCAGTTCTTC.

V gene TRBV27 combines with J gene TRBJ2-5, with 13 positions matching TRBD2. The J call could be wrong; TRBJ2-7 is a better fit for the DNA end. This CDR3 spans 16 amino acids. The germline gives CDR1 MNHEY, CDR2 SMNVEV (reference sequence). This chain's CDR3 is CASSGTSGIVTYEQYF. As DNA, the CDR3 is TGTGCCAGCAGCGGGACTAGCGGGATTGTCACCTACGAGCAGTACTTC.

This chain joins TRBV5-6 and TRBJ2-2; D may be TRBD1 (6 bases). CDR3 length: 14 amino acids. Trimming stripped 6 bases from V and 6 bases from J, with 15 bases between. Germline V gene lookup returns CDR1 SGHDT and CDR2 YYEEEE. CDR3 residues: CASTRTVVPGELFF. The CDR3, as DNA: TGTGCCAGCACCCGGACAGTGGTACCCGGGGAGCTGTTTTTT. The full variable domain, with the rest looked up from reference TRBV5-6 and TRBJ2-2, is DAGVTQSPTHLIKTRGQQVTLRCSPKSGHDTVSWYQQALGQGPQFIFQYYEEEERQRGNFPDRFSGHQFPNYSSELNVNALLLGDSALYLCASTRTVVPGELFFGEGSRLTVL.

CDR3 protein: CASSIDAGLEQFF. CDR3 DNA sequence: TGTGCCAGTAGTATAGATGCAGGTTTGGAGCAGTTCTTC. The V and J genes are TRBV19 and TRBJ2-1; no clear D gene. V gave up 0 bases and J gave up 10 bases, with 10 bases separating them. The CDR3 has 13 amino acids. The V gene's germline CDR1 is LNHDA and CDR2 SQIVND (reference sequence).

CDR3 region: CASSLEAQPDYGYTF. DNA of the CDR3: TGTGCCAGCAGCTTAGAAGCCCAGCCCGACTATGGCTACACCTTC. The chain recombines TRBV7-3 with TRBJ1-2; D gene unclear. V lost 2 bases to trimming and J lost 3 bases, with 13 bases between them. This CDR3 has 15 residues. CDR1 SGHTA and CDR2 FQGTGA come from the germline V gene.

This chain uses TRBV2 with TRBJ2-7, with TRBD2 matching 7 bases. The germline V gene has CDR1 SNHLY and CDR2 FYNNEI. V trimming: 3 bases; J trimming: 1 base; junction bases outside the gene matches: 3. CDR3 size: 14 residues. CDR3: CASSDPGGSYEQYF. The DNA for the CDR3 is TGTGCCAGCAGTGATCCGGGGGGATCCTACGAGCAGTACTTC.

This rearrangement joins TRBV5-6 to TRBJ1-2, with 7 bases that match TRBD1. CDR3 size: 16 residues. Germline lookup yields CDR1 SGHDT and CDR2 YYEEEE. V was pared by 0 bases and J by 2 bases, with 7 bases of the junction left unmatched. CDR3 in amino acids: CASSLEGTVGNYGYTF. The CDR3 coding sequence is TGTGCCAGCAGCTTGGAGGGGACAGTGGGAAACTATGGCTACACCTTC.

The genes are TRBV29-1 and TRBJ1-6; tentatively, D is TRBD1 (5 bases). The CDR3 consists of 13 residues. Looked up from germline, CDR1 is SQVTM and CDR2 is ANQGSEA. Trimming cost V 7 bases and J 8 bases, with 15 bases left between them. The CDR3 bases are TGCAGCGCCAAAGGGCCGGGGGATTCACCCCTCCACTTT. It translates to CSAKGPGDSPLHF.

The genes are TRBV7-9 and TRBJ2-7; the D gene is possibly TRBD1 (6 bases). Germline V gives CDR1 SEHNR, CDR2 FQNEAQ (reference sequence). Trimming removed 1 base from V and 3 bases from J, with 19 bases in between. This CDR3 region has 17 residues. The CDR3 spells CASSLVFGRLQGYEQYF. The CDR3 DNA reads as TGTGCCAGCAGCTTAGTTTTTGGACGATTACAGGGCTACGAGCAGTACTTC.

This chain joins TRBV25-1 and TRBJ1-2, with D possibly matching TRBD1 (5 bases). The germline gives CDR1 MGHDK, CDR2 SYGVNS. CDR3 length equals 13 residues. Trimming cost V 3 bases and J 3 bases, with 8 bases left between them. The CDR3 here is CASSESGDYGYTF. The CDR3 DNA follows: TGTGCCAGCAGTGAGTCGGGGGACTATGGCTACACCTTC.

The chain links TRBV30 to TRBJ2-7; 8 nucleotides line up with TRBD1. The CDR3 extends over 12 amino acids. The J segment lost 6 bases and the V segment lost 4 bases, leaving 5 bases of the junction unmatched. The germline CDR1 and CDR2 sequences are GTSNPN and SVGIG (reference sequence). The CDR3 is CAWTRTGTEQYF. CDR3 DNA sequence: TGTGCCTGGACCCGGACAGGGACCGAGCAGTACTTC.

This rearrangement joins TRBV5-1 to TRBJ2-6; D is ambiguous. Germline V gene sequence: CDR1 SGHRS, CDR2 YFSETQ. The CDR3 consists of 14 residues. V lost 3 bases and J lost 3, with 7 bases in between. The CDR3 here is CASSSLNGANVLTF. CDR3 DNA: TGCGCCAGCAGCTCTCTAAATGGGGCCAACGTCCTGACTTTC.

This chain uses TRBV11-2 with TRBJ2-5, with 11 bases identical to TRBD2. Trimming at V came to 5 bases and at J to 2 bases, leaving 7 bases not matched to a gene. The V gene's germline CDR1 is SGHAT and CDR2 FQNNGV. This CDR3 is built from 16 residues. Here the CDR3 DNA reads TGTGCCAGCAGCCTTGGACTAGCGGGTGCTCAAGAGACCCAGTACTTC. Translated: CASSLGLAGAQETQYF. Full variable domain (outside the CDR3, taken from reference TRBV11-2 and TRBJ2-5): EAGVAQSPRYKIIEKRQSVAFWCNPISGHATLYWYQQILGQGPKLLIQFQNNGVVDDSQLPKDRFSAERLKGVDSTLKIQPAKLEDSAVYLCASSLGLAGAQETQYFGPGTRLLVL.

The chain combines TRBV7-9 with TRBJ2-1; 12 nucleotides agree with TRBD2. The V and J ends lost 4 bases and 3 bases, in that order; junction bases with no gene match: 1. The V gene's germline CDR1 is SEHNR and CDR2 FQNEAQ (reference sequence). CDR3 length equals 15 residues. The CDR3: CASSSLAGGYNEQFF. As DNA, the CDR3 is TGTGCCAGCAGCTCACTAGCGGGAGGCTACAATGAGCAGTTCTTC.

The chain uses TRBV4-1 and TRBJ1-1; D not certain. CDR1 and CDR2 from the germline V gene are MGHRA and YSYEKL. The CDR3 consists of 16 residues. Deletions cut 0 bases from V and 8 bases from J, with 19 bases between. CDR3 in DNA: TGCGCCAGCAGCCAAGATAGCCCAGGCCGCAAAGGGGAAGCTTTCTTT. Residues: CASSQDSPGRKGEAFF.

This chain joins TRBV27 and TRBJ2-5; D remains ambiguous. Germline V gene lookup returns CDR1 MNHEY and CDR2 SMNVEV (reference sequence). This CDR3 contains 12 residues. The V end lost 5 bases, the J end lost 4 bases, and 8 bases lay between the germline ends. The DNA of the CDR3 is TGTGCCAGCAGTGCCTTAGGAGAGACCCAGTACTTC. Encoded protein: CASSALGETQYF.

The sample holds a few counts of this clone. In nucleotides, the CDR3 is TGTGCCAGCAGCCCCCGGGACAGGGGAGGACACGAGCAGTACTTC. Translating it yields CASSPRDRGGHEQYF. The chain joins TRBV7-9 to TRBJ2-7, with 10 nucleotides matching TRBD1. Trimming removed 5 bases from V and 5 bases from J; junction bases left unmatched: 9. Germline CDR1 SEHNR, CDR2 FQNEAQ (reference sequence). The CDR3 is 15 amino acids.

The J gene is TRBJ1-3, the V gene TRBV7-3; D unclear. This CDR3 comprises 13 residues. V was trimmed by 5 bases and J by 0 bases, leaving 5 bases between them. CDR1 is SGHTA and CDR2 is FQGTGA in the germline V gene. The CDR3 DNA follows: TGTGCCAGCAGCCGTAGCTCTGGAAACACCATATATTTT. As protein: CASSRSSGNTIYF.

The V call is TRBV6-1, the J call TRBJ2-7; 9 bases map to TRBD2. The junction had 12 bases not matched to a gene; V was cut back by 7 bases and J by 5 bases. The CDR3 loop spans 15 amino acids. CDR1 is MNHNS, CDR2 SASEGT, per germline. The CDR3 is CASNPLAGRSDEQYF. The CDR3 coding sequence is TGTGCCAGCAATCCCCTAGCGGGAAGGTCGGACGAGCAGTACTTC.

The V and J genes are TRBV4-1 and TRBJ1-2, with D possibly TRBD1 on 5 matching bases. The CDR3 contains 14 residues. V gave up 1 base and J gave up 4 bases, with 10 bases separating them. Germline CDR1 and CDR2: MGHRA and YSYEKL. CDR3 sequence: CASSQGAGTYGYTF. The CDR3 nucleotides read TGCGCCAGCAGCCAAGGGGCAGGGACCTATGGCTACACCTTC.

This chain connects TRBV7-8 to TRBJ2-1; 7 bases agree with TRBD1. V shed 5 bases, J shed 1 base, and the junction held 5 bases outside the gene matches. Germline CDR1 and CDR2: SGHVS and FQNEAQ. The CDR3 sequence is 15 residues long. In DNA, the CDR3 is TGTGCCAGCAGCGTGGGACAGAGTTCCTACAATGAGCAGTTCTTC. Its protein product is CASSVGQSSYNEQFF. The entire variable domain, with the rest obtained from reference TRBV7-8 and TRBJ2-1, is as follows: GAGVSQSPRYKVAKRGQDVALRCDPISGHVSLFWYQQALGQGPEFLTYFQNEAQLDKSGLPSDRFFAERPEGSVSTLKIQRTQQEDSAVYLCASSVGQSSYNEQFFGPGTRLTVL.

The chain carries TRBV4-1 and TRBJ1-1; tentatively, D is TRBD1 (5 bases). Trimming took 3 bases from V and 5 from J, leaving 13 bases between them. The CDR3 is made up of 14 amino acids. The germline gives CDR1 MGHRA, CDR2 YSYEKL. The CDR3 loop is CASSQSRAGTEAFF. In DNA, the CDR3 is TGCGCCAGCAGCCAGAGCAGGGCAGGGACTGAAGCTTTCTTT.

The V call is TRBV11-3, the J call TRBJ2-1; TRBD2 is a possible D gene (6 bases). The V and J ends lost 0 bases and 10 bases respectively, with 7 bases between them. Germline V lookup: CDR1 SGHNT, CDR2 YENEEA. This CDR3 contains 12 residues. In DNA, the CDR3 is TGTGCCAGCAGCTTAGATCGGGGGGAGCAGTTCTTC. Its protein product is CASSLDRGEQFF. The full variable domain, rest sourced from reference TRBV11-3 and TRBJ2-1, is EAGVVQSPRYKIIEKKQPVAFWCNPISGHNTLYWYLQNLGQGPELLIRYENEEAVDDSQLPKDRFSAERLKGVDSTLKIQPAELGDSAVYLCASSLDRGEQFFGPGTRLTVL.

The chain joins TRBV6-1 to TRBJ1-5; the D is unclear. CDR1 is MNHNS, CDR2 SASEGT, per germline. The CDR3 contains 14 residues. Trimming took off 8 bases at V and 1 base at J, with 12 bases between the two ends. The CDR3 reads CASAGAFSNQPQHF. CDR3 nucleotides: TGTGCCAGCGCGGGCGCATTCAGCAATCAGCCCCAGCATTTT.

This chain connects TRBV7-8 to TRBJ2-7; 7 bases line up with TRBD2. This CDR3 spans 16 amino acids. J was trimmed by 0 bases and V by 6 bases; bases with no gene match: 11. Germline V gene data show CDR1 as SGHVS and CDR2 as FQNEAQ. The CDR3 DNA sequence: TGTGCCAGCAGTTTGATTGGCGGGGGTAGCTCCTACGAGCAGTACTTC. Translation gives CASSLIGGGSSYEQYF.

The gene calls are TRBV19 and TRBJ2-7; TRBD2 matches 7 bases. The CDR3 extends over 16 amino acids. Germline CDR1 and CDR2: LNHDA and SQIVND (reference sequence). After removal of 5 bases from V and 0 bases from J, the junction contained 10 bases not matched to a gene. The CDR3 DNA is TGTGCCAGTAGTGCGAGACTAGCCGCCAGCTCCTACGAGCAGTACTTC. Protein: CASSARLAASSYEQYF.